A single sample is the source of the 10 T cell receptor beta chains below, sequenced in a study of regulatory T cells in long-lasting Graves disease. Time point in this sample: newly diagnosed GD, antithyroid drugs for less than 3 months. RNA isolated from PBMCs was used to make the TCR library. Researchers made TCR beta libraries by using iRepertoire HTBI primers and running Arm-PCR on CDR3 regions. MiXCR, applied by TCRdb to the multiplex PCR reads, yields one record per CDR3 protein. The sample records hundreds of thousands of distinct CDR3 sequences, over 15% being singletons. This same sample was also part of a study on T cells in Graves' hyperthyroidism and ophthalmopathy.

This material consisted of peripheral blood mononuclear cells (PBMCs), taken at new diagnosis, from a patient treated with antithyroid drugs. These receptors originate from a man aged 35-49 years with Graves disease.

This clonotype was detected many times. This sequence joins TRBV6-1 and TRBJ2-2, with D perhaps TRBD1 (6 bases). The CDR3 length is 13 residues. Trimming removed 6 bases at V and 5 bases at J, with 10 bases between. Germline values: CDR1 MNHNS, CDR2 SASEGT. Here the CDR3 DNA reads TGTGCCAGCAGAACAGGGCATACCGGGGAGCTGTTTTTT. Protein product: CASRTGHTGELFF.

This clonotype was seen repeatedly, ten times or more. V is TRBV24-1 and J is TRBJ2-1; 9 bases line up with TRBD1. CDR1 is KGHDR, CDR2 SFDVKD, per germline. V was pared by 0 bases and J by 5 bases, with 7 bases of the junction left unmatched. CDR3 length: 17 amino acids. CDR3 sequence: CATSDLKRDREDNEQFF. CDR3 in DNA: TGTGCCACCAGTGATTTGAAACGGGACAGGGAGGACAATGAGCAGTTCTTC.

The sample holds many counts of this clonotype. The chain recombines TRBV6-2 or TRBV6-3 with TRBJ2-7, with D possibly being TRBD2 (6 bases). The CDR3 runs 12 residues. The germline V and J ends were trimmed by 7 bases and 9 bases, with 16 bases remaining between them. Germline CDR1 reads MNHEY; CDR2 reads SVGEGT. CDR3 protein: CASISTSRRQYF. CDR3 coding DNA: TGTGCCAGCATCTCCACTAGCCGTAGGCAGTACTTC.

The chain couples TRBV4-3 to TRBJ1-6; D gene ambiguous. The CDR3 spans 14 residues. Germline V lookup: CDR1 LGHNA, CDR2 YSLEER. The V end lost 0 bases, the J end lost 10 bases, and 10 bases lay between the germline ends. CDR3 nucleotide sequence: TGCGCCAGCAGCCAAGATATGGGGTTATCACCCCTCCACTTT. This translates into CASSQDMGLSPLHF.

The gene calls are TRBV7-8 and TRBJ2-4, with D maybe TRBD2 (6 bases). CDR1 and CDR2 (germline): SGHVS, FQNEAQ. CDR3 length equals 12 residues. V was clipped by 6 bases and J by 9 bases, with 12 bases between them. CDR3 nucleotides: TGTGCCAGCAGTAACCGGGGAGGCATTCAGTACTTC. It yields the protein CASSNRGGIQYF.

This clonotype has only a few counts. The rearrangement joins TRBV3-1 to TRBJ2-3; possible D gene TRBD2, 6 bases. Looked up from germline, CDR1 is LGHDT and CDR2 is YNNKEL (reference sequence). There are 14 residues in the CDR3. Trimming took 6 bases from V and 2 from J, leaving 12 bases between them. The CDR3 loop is CASRPLANTDTQYF. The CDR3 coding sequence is TGTGCCAGCAGGCCGCTAGCGAACACAGATACGCAGTATTTT.

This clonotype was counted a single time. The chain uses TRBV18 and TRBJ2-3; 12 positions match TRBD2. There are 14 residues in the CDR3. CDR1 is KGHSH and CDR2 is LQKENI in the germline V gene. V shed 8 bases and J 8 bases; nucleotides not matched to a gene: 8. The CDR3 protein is CASTSSGGAFTQYF. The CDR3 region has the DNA TGTGCCAGCACCTCTAGCGGGGGGGCCTTTACGCAGTATTTT.

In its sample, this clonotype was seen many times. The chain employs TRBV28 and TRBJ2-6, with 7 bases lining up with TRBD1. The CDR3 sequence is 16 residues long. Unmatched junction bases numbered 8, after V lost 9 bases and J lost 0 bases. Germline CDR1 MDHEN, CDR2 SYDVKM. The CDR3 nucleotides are TGTGCCAGTGCAACAGGGGATTCCTCTGGGGCCAACGTCCTGACTTTC. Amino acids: CASATGDSSGANVLTF.

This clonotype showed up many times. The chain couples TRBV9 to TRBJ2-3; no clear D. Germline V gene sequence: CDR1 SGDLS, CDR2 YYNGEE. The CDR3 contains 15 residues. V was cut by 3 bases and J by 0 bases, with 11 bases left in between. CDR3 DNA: TGTGCCAGCAGCGCCCGGTGGTGGAGCACAGATACGCAGTATTTT. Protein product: CASSARWWSTDTQYF.

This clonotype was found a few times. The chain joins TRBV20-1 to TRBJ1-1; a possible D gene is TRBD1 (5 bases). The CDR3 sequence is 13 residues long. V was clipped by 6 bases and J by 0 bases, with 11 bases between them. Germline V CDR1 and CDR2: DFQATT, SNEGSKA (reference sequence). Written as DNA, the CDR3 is TGCAGTGCCAGCAGGGTCCTGAACACTGAAGCTTTCTTT. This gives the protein CSASRVLNTEAFF.